A selection of T cell receptor beta chains follows, all from one sample in a study of blood T cell repertoires in COVID-19. Profiled with immunoSEQ multiplex PCR; TCRdb holds only in-frame clones, not every one. This sample has some 160,000 clones; over 80% occur once, and the top ten carry 13%. The specimen sequenced was peripheral blood. The receptor set was obtained from a man aged 70-80 years who had recovered from COVID-19. Both conserved end residues are part of each CDR3. Each record gives: CDR3 DNA, CDR3 protein, J gene, D gene, V gene, clone size. D genes are given only for firm matches. A clone size is listed for some rows: how often the clone was seen (once, few, many), or a class if it is expanded.

TGTGCCAGCAGTTACTCCCCAGCGTTTACCGGGGAGCTGTTTTTT	CASSYSPAFTGELFF	TRBJ2-2	NA	TRBV6-5	NA
TGTGCCAGCTCACCATTGGGGGCAGGAACTGAAGCTTTCTTT	CASSPLGAGTEAFF	TRBJ1-1	NA	TRBV18	NA
TGTGCCAGCAGGTTCGGGAGGGAAGAGACCCAGTACTTC	CASRFGREETQYF	TRBJ2-5	TRBD2	TRBV2	NA
TGTGCCAGCTCAGCAGCCAGAGGATCCACAGATACGCAGTATTTT	CASSAARGSTDTQYF	TRBJ2-3	NA	TRBV18	NA
TGTGCCAGCTCCCCACCGACAGAAGAGACCCAGTACTTC	CASSPPTEETQYF	TRBJ2-5	NA	TRBV7-2	NA
TGTGCCAGCAGCGTAGACAGCGGAGGCTACAATGAGCAGTTCTTC	CASSVDSGGYNEQFF	TRBJ2-1	NA	TRBV9	NA
TGTGCCAGCAGCTCGGACAGGACTAATGAAAAACTGTTTTTT	CASSSDRTNEKLFF	TRBJ1-4	TRBD1	TRBV7-9	NA
TGTGCCAGCAGTGAACCACAGGGGAACTATGGCTACACCTTC	CASSEPQGNYGYTF	TRBJ1-2	TRBD1	TRBV6-1	NA
TGCGCCAGCAGCCGGAACAGCGGGATGAGCACAGATACGCAGTATTTT	CASSRNSGMSTDTQYF	TRBJ2-3	TRBD2	TRBV4-1	NA
TGTGCCAGCAGCCCGGGACAGACCTACGAGCAGTACTTC	CASSPGQTYEQYF	TRBJ2-7	TRBD1	TRBV28	NA
TGTGCCAGCAGTGGGGGACAGGGGTTCCACGAGCAGTACTTC	CASSGGQGFHEQYF	TRBJ2-7	TRBD1	TRBV27	NA
TGTGCCAGCAGTTTAAGACAGGGTTATTCTGGAAACACCATATATTTT	CASSLRQGYSGNTIYF	TRBJ1-3	TRBD1	TRBV28	NA
TGTGCCAGCAGCTCGACGACAGGAGACGAGACCCAGTACTTC	CASSSTTGDETQYF	TRBJ2-5	NA	TRBV11-3	once
TGTGCCAGCAGTGAAGGGAGGGACAGGGGAACCTACGAGCAGTACTTC	CASSEGRDRGTYEQYF	TRBJ2-7	TRBD1	TRBV6-1	NA
TGTGCCAGCAGCCCGAGACACGTTAGCTCCTACGAGCAGTACTTC	CASSPRHVSSYEQYF	TRBJ2-7	NA	TRBV9	NA
TGTGCCAGCAGCCCAGGGGGTGCTGGGGCCAACGTCCTGACTTTC	CASSPGGAGANVLTF	TRBJ2-6	TRBD1	TRBV28	NA
TGTGCCAGCAGCCTCTTGACAGACTATGGCTACACCTTC	CASSLLTDYGYTF	TRBJ1-2	NA	TRBV12-3/TRBV12-4	NA
TGTGCCAGCGGTGGGCAGCCCATCTACGAGCAGTACTTC	CASGGQPIYEQYF	TRBJ2-7	NA	TRBV28	NA
TGTGCCAGCAGTAGCACCGATCAGCCCCAGCATTTT	CASSSTDQPQHF	TRBJ1-5	NA	TRBV6-5	NA
TGTGCCAGCAGCCACCTATGGTTGAACACCGGGGAGCTGTTTTTT	CASSHLWLNTGELFF	TRBJ2-2	NA	TRBV6-5	NA
TGCGCCAGCAGCTTGGGGGAGCGGGGAACGGATGAGCAGTTCTTC	CASSLGERGTDEQFF	TRBJ2-1	TRBD2	TRBV5-1	once
TGTGCCAGCAGCTTAGGGGGTGGAGTCTCCTACGAGCAGTACTTC	CASSLGGGVSYEQYF	TRBJ2-7	NA	TRBV13	NA
TGTGCCAGCAGCGGTAGGAACACCGGGGAGCTGTTTTTT	CASSGRNTGELFF	TRBJ2-2	NA	TRBV7-9	NA
TGCAGCGTTGAAGAGGGTACGGGCACTGAAGCTTTCTTT	CSVEEGTGTEAFF	TRBJ1-1	NA	TRBV29-1	NA
TGTGCCAGCCCGCCCTCTCCGGAGTATGGCTACACCTTC	CASPPSPEYGYTF	TRBJ1-2	NA	TRBV5-8	NA
TGTGCCAGCAGCGTAGGTGGGCTGTCGAATCAGCCCCAGCATTTT	CASSVGGLSNQPQHF	TRBJ1-5	NA	TRBV9	few
TGTGCCAGCAGCTTAGTCGGGGGTGAGCAGTACTTC	CASSLVGGEQYF	TRBJ2-7	NA	TRBV11-2	NA
TGCAGCGTCGGGACAGGGTTAGAGACCCAGTACTTC	CSVGTGLETQYF	TRBJ2-5	TRBD1	TRBV29-1	NA
TGTGCCAGTACTTTGGGACAGACAAATGAAAAACTGTTTTTT	CASTLGQTNEKLFF	TRBJ1-4	TRBD1	TRBV19	NA
TGTGCCAGCAGTTTAAATAGCGGGAGCGGGGTCAGGACAGATACGCAGTATTTT	CASSLNSGSGVRTDTQYF	TRBJ2-3	TRBD2	TRBV28	NA
TGTGCCAGCAGTGGCCACCCGGGACAGGGGAAAGAGACCCAGTACTTC	CASSGHPGQGKETQYF	TRBJ2-5	TRBD1	TRBV6-1	NA
TGCAGTGCTAGTGGGACACCTAATGAAAAACTGTTTTTT	CSASGTPNEKLFF	TRBJ1-4	NA	TRBV20-1	NA
TGTGCCAGCAGTTACGAGACTAGCGGAAGCTCCTACGAGCAGTACTTC	CASSYETSGSSYEQYF	TRBJ2-7	TRBD2	TRBV6-5	NA
TGTGCCAGCCAAGAACAAACTATGACTGGCGGAAACACCATATATTTT	CASQEQTMTGGNTIYF	TRBJ1-3	NA	TRBV21-1	NA
TGTGCCAGTAGTGAGGACTACTCTGGAAACACCATATATTTT	CASSEDYSGNTIYF	TRBJ1-3	NA	TRBV19	NA
TGTGCCAGCAGAGTTGGCGGAGCTAACTATGGCTACACCTTC	CASRVGGANYGYTF	TRBJ1-2	NA	TRBV28	NA
TGTGCCAGCAGGGGGGGAGCGACCCAGACCTACAATGAGCAGTTCTTC	CASRGGATQTYNEQFF	TRBJ2-1	NA	TRBV11-2	NA
TGTGCCAGCAGCTATTCTTCTAGCTCCTACAATGAGCAGTTCTTC	CASSYSSSSYNEQFF	TRBJ2-1	NA	TRBV9	NA
TGTGCCAGCAGCACTGACAGGGGGAGGACTGAAGCTTTCTTT	CASSTDRGRTEAFF	TRBJ1-1	TRBD1	TRBV7-2	NA
TGTGCCAGCAGTTACTCCGGACTAGCGGGAGTTACCACCGGGGAGCTGTTTTTT	CASSYSGLAGVTTGELFF	TRBJ2-2	TRBD2	TRBV6-2/TRBV6-3	NA
TGTGCCAGTAGTATGTTATCCGTGAACACTGAAGCTTTCTTT	CASSMLSVNTEAFF	TRBJ1-1	NA	TRBV19	few
TGTGCCAGCAGCCAAATCCCGGGACAACTCCTAGCCAAAAACATTCAGTACTTC	CASSQIPGQLLAKNIQYF	TRBJ2-4	NA	TRBV28	once
TGTGCCAGCAGCTTAGGACATTCTGGAAACACCATATATTTT	CASSLGHSGNTIYF	TRBJ1-3	NA	TRBV11-2	NA
TGTGCCAGCAGTTGGACAGGGGGACCTTACGAGCAGTACTTC	CASSWTGGPYEQYF	TRBJ2-7	TRBD1	TRBV27	NA
TGTGCCAGCAGCAAAGGTCCCCTACAGGGGGCCAAGAGCTCCTATAATTCACCCCTCCACTTT	CASSKGPLQGAKSSYNSPLHF	TRBJ1-6	NA	TRBV21-1	NA
TGCGCCAGCAGCCTCACCGGGACAGGGGGTATCACTAATGAAAAACTGTTTTTT	CASSLTGTGGITNEKLFF	TRBJ1-4	TRBD1	TRBV4-3	NA
TGCGCCAGCAGCCCTACCGGGACAGCTAACTATGGCTACACCTTC	CASSPTGTANYGYTF	TRBJ1-2	TRBD1	TRBV4-1	once
TGCGCCAGCAGCCGGTGGTCGGTAAGCACAGATACGCAGTATTTT	CASSRWSVSTDTQYF	TRBJ2-3	NA	TRBV5-1	NA
TGTGCCAGCAGCAGGAGGGCCAACAATGAGCAGTTCTTC	CASSRRANNEQFF	TRBJ2-1	NA	TRBV6-6	NA